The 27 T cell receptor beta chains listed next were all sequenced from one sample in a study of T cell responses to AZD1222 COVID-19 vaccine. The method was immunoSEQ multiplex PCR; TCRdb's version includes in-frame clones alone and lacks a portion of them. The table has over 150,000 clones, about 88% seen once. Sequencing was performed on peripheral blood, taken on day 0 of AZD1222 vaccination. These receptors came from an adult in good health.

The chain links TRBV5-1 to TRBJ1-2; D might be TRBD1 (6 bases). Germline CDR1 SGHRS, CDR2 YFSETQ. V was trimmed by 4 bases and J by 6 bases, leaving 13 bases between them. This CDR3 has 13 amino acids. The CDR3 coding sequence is TGCGCCAGCAGCCCACAGGGAGGGGATGGCTACACCTTC. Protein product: CASSPQGGDGYTF. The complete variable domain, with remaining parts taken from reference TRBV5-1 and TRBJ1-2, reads KAGVTQTPRYLIKTRGQQVTLSCSPISGHRSVSWYQQTPGQGLQFLFEYFSETQRNKGNFPGRFSGRQFSNSRSEMNVSTLELGDSALYLCASSPQGGDGYTFGSGTRLTVV.

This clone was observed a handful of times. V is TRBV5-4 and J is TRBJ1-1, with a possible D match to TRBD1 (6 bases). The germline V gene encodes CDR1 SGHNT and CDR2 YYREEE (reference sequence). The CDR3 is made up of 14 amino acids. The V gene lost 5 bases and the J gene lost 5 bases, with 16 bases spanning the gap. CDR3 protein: CASSPRRGGTEAFF. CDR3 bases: TGTGCCAGCAGTCCAAGGAGGGGGGGAACTGAAGCTTTCTTT. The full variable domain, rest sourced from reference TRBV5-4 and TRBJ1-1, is ETGVTQSPTHLIKTRGQQVTLRCSSQSGHNTVSWYQQALGQGPQFIFQYYREEENGRGNFPPRFSGLQFPNYSSELNVNALELDDSALYLCASSPRRGGTEAFFGQGTRLTVV.

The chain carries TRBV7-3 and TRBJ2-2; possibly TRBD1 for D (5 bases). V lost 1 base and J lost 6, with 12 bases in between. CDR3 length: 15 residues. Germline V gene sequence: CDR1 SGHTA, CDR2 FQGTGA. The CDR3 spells CASSLKGLGAGELFF. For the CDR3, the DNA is TGTGCCAGCAGCTTAAAGGGGTTGGGTGCCGGGGAGCTGTTTTTT.

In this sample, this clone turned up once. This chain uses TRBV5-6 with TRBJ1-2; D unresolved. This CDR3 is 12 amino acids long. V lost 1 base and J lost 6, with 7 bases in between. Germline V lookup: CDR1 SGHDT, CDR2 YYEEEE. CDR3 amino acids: CASSLSSDGYTF. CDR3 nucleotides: TGTGCCAGCAGCTTGTCATCAGATGGCTACACCTTC.

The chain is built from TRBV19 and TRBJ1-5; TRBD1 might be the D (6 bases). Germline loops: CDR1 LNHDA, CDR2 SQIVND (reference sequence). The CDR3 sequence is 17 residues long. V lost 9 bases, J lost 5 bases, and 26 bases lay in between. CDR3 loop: CASKSSLRGRLDQPQHF. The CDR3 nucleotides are TGTGCCAGCAAAAGTTCTCTCAGGGGTAGGCTCGATCAGCCCCAGCATTTT.

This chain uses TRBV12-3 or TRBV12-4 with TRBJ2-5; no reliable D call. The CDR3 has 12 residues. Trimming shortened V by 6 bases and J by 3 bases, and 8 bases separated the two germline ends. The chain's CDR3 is CASSRREETQYF. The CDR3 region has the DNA TGTGCCAGCAGCCGGAGAGAAGAGACCCAGTACTTC.

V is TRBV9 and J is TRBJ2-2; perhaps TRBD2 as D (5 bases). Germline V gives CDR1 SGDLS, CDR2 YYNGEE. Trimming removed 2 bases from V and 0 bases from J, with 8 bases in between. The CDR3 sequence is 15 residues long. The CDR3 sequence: CASSVYGANTGELFF. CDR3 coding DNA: TGTGCCAGCAGCGTTTACGGGGCGAACACCGGGGAGCTGTTTTTT.

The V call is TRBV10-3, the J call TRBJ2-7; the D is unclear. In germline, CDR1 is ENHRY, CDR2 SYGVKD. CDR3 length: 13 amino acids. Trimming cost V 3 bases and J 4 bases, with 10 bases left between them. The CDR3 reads CAISDLSGYEQYF. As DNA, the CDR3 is TGTGCCATCAGTGATTTGTCAGGTTACGAGCAGTACTTC.

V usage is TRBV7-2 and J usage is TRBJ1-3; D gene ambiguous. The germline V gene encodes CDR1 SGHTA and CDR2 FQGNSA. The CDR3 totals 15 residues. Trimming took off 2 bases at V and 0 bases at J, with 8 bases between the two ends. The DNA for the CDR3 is TGTGCCAGCAGCTTACCCGCCGGCTCTGGAAACACCATATATTTT. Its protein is CASSLPAGSGNTIYF. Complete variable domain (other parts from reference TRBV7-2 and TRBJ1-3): GAGVSQSPSNKVTEKGKDVELRCDPISGHTALYWYRQSLGQGLEFLIYFQGNSAPDKSGLPSDRFSAERTGGSVSTLTIQRTQQEDSAVYLCASSLPAGSGNTIYFGEGSWLTVV.

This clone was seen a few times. The CDR3 DNA follows: TGTGCCAGCAGTTATTCGACAGTTTTCTCCTACGAGCAGTACTTC. Protein sequence: CASSYSTVFSYEQYF. The V gene is TRBV6-5, the J gene TRBJ2-7; TRBD1 might be the D (5 bases). Trimming took 3 bases from V and 0 from J, leaving 12 bases between them. Per the germline V gene, CDR1 is MNHEY and CDR2 is SVGAGI. The length of the CDR3 is 15 residues.

The DNA of the CDR3 is TGTGCCAGCAGCTTACGGAGGACTAGCGGGGGCACAGATACGCAGTATTTT. It translates to CASSLRRTSGGTDTQYF. The J gene is TRBJ2-3, the V gene TRBV7-8; TRBD2 agrees at 12 bases. Trimming at V came to 2 bases and at J to 1 base, leaving 4 bases not matched to a gene. This CDR3 region has 17 residues. Germline V gives CDR1 SGHVS, CDR2 FQNEAQ.

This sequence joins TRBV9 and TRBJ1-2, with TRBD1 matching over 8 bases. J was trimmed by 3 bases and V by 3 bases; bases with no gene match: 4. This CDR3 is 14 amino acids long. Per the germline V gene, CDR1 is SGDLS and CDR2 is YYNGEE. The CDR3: CASSASTGDYGYTF. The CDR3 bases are TGTGCCAGCAGCGCATCGACAGGGGACTATGGCTACACCTTC.

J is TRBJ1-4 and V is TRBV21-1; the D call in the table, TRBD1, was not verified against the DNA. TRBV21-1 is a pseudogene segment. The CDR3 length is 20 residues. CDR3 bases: TGTGCCAGCAGCATCAGCCGGGACAGGGGGCCGACTGCAACTAATGAAAAACTGTTTTTT. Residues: CASSISRDRGPTATNEKLFF.

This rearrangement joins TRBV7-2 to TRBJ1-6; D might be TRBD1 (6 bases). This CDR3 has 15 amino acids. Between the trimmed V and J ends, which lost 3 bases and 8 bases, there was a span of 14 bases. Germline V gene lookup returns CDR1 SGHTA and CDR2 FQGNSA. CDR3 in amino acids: CASSFTRGTYSPLHF. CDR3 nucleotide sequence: TGTGCCAGCAGCTTCACCAGGGGAACCTATTCACCCCTCCACTTT.

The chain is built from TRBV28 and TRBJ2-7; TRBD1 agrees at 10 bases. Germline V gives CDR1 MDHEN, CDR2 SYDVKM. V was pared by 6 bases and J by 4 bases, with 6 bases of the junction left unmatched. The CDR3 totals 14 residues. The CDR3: CASRIWTGGYEQYF. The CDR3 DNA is TGTGCCAGCAGGATTTGGACAGGGGGTTACGAGCAGTACTTC.

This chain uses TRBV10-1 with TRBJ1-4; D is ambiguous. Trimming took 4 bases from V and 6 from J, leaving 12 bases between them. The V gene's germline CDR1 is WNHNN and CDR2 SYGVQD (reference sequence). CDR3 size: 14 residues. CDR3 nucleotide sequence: TGCGCCAGCAGTGGTCGGGAGGCAGATGAAAAACTGTTTTTT. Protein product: CASSGREADEKLFF.

CDR3 in DNA: TGTGCCAGCTCAGGGCCTGGAAACACCATATATTTT. Its protein is CASSGPGNTIYF. V gene TRBV6-5 combines with J gene TRBJ1-3, with D tentatively TRBD1 (5 bases). The ends were cut back, 8 bases at V and 2 bases at J, with 7 bases in the middle. The CDR3 totals 12 residues. Per the germline V gene, CDR1 is MNHEY and CDR2 is SVGAGI.

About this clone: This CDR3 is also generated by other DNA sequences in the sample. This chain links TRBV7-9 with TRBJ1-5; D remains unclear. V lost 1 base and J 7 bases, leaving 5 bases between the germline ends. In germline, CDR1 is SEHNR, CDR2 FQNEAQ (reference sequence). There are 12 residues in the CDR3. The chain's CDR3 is CASSLGTQPQHF. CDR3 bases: TGTGCCAGCAGCTTAGGAACCCAGCCCCAGCATTTT.

CDR3 coding DNA: TGTGCCAGCAGCCCTCCCAGCGGGACGCGAAATGAGCAGTTCTTC. Its protein is CASSPPSGTRNEQFF. The chain recombines TRBV7-6 with TRBJ2-1, with TRBD2 identical over 7 bases. Germline V lookup: CDR1 SGHVS, CDR2 FNYEAQ. The CDR3 sequence is 15 residues long. V gave up 5 bases and J gave up 7 bases; unmatched junction bases: 11.

In DNA, the CDR3 is TGTGCCAGCAGCCCAGGGACAGGGGGACCAAAAAGCTCCTACGAGCAGTACTTC. This sequence encodes CASSPGTGGPKSSYEQYF. This rearrangement joins TRBV5-4 to TRBJ2-7, with 11 bases aligning to TRBD1. V lost 4 bases to trimming and J lost 0 bases; unmatched junction nucleotides: 12. CDR1 is SGHNT, CDR2 YYREEE, per germline (reference sequence). CDR3 length equals 18 residues.

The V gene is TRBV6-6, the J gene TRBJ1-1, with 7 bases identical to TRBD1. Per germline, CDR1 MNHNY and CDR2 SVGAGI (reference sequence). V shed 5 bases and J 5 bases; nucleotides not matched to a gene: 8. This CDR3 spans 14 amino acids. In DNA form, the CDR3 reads TGTGCCAGCAGTCGATCGACAGGGCGGACTGAAGCTTTCTTT. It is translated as CASSRSTGRTEAFF.

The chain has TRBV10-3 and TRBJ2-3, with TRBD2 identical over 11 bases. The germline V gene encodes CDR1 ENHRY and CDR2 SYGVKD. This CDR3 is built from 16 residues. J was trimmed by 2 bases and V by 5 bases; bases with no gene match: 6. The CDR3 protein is CAISPGTSGDTDTQYF. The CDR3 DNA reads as TGTGCCATCAGTCCTGGGACTAGCGGAGACACAGATACGCAGTATTTT.

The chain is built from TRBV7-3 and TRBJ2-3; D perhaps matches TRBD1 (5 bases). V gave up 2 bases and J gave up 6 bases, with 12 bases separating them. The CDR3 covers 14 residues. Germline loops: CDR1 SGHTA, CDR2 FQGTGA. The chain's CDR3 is CASSLGQGSDTQYF. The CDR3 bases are TGTGCCAGCAGCTTAGGGCAGGGTTCCGATACGCAGTATTTT.

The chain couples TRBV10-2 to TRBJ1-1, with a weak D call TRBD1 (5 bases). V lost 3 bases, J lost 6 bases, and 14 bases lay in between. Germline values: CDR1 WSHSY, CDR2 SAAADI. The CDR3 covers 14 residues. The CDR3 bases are TGCGCCAGCAGTGATTGGGGGGATCGGGCTGAAGCTTTCTTT. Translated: CASSDWGDRAEAFF.

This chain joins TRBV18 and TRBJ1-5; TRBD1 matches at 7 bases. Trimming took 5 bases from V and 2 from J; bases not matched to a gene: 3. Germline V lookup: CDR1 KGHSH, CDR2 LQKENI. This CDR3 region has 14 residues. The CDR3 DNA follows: TGTGCCAGCTCAGGGACAGTGCGCAATCAGCCCCAGCATTTT. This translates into CASSGTVRNQPQHF.

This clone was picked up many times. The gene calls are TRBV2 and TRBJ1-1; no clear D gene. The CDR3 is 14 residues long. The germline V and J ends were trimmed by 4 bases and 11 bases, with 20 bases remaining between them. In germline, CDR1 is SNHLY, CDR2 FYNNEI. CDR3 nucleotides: TGTGCCAGCAGTGGTATCGGTGCAGCCGGCCGGGCTTTCTTT. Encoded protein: CASSGIGAAGRAFF.

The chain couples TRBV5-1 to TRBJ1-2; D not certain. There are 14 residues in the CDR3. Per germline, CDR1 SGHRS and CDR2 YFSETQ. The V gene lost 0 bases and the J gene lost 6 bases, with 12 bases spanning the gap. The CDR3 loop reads CASSLAPPGDGYTF. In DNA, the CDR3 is TGCGCCAGCAGCTTGGCGCCTCCGGGTGATGGCTACACCTTC.